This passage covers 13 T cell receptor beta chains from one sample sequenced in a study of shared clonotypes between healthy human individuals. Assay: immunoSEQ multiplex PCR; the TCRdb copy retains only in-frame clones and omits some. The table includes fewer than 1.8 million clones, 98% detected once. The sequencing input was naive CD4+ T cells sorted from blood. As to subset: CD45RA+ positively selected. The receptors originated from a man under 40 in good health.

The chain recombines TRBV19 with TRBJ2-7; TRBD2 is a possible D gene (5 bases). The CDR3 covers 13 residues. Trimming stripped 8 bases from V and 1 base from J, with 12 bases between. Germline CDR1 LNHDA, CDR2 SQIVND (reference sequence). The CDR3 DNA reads TGTGCCAGTCGAGGGTCTGGATCCTACGAGCAGTACTTC. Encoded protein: CASRGSGSYEQYF.

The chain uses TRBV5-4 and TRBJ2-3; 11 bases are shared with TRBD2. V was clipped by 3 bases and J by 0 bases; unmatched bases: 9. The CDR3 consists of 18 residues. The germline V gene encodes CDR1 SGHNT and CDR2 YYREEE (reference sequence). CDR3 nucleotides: TGTGCCAGCAGCTACCCCGGGACTAGCGGCCTAAGCACAGATACGCAGTATTTT. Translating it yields CASSYPGTSGLSTDTQYF.

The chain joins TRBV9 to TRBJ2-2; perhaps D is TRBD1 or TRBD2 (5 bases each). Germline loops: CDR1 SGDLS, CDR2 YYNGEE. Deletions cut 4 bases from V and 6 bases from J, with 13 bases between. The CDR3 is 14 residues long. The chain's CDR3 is CASSPEGLAGELFF. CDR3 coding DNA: TGTGCCAGCAGCCCCGAGGGGTTGGCCGGGGAGCTGTTTTTT. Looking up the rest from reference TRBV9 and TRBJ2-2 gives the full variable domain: DSGVTQTPKHLITATGQRVTLRCSPRSGDLSVYWYQQSLDQGLQFLIQYYNGEERAKGNILERFSAQQFPDLHSELNLSSLELGDSALYFCASSPEGLAGELFFGEGSRLTVL.

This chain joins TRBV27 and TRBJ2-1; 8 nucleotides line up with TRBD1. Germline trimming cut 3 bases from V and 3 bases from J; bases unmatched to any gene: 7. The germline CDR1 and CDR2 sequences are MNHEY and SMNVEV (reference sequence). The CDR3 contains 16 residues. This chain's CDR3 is CASSFLGTGHYNEQFF. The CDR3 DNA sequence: TGTGCCAGCAGTTTCCTCGGGACAGGACACTACAATGAGCAGTTCTTC.

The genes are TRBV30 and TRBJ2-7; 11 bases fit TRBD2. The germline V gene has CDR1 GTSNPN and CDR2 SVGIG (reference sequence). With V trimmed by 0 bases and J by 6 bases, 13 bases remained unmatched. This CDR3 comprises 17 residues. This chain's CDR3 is CAWSVLSGLAGGGEQYF. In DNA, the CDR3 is TGTGCCTGGAGTGTTCTTTCGGGGCTAGCGGGAGGCGGCGAGCAGTACTTC.

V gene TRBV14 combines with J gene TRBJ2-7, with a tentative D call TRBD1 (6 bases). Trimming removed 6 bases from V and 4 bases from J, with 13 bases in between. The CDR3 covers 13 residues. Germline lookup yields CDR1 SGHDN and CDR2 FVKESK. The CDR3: CASRPTGKYEQYF. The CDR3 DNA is TGTGCCAGCAGGCCTACAGGGAAATACGAGCAGTACTTC.

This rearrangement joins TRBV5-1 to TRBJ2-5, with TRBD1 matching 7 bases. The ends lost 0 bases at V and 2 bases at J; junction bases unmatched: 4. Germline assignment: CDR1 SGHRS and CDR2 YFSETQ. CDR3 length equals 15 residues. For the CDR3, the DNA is TGCGCCAGCAGCTTGGATTGGACAGGTCAAGAGACCCAGTACTTC. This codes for CASSLDWTGQETQYF.

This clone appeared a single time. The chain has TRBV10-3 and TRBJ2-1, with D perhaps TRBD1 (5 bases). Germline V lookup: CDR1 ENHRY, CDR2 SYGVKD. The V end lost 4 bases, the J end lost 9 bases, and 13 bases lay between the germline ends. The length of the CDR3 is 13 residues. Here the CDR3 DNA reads TGTGCCATCAGTGTCTCGACAGAAGGTGAGCAGTTCTTC. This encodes CAISVSTEGEQFF.

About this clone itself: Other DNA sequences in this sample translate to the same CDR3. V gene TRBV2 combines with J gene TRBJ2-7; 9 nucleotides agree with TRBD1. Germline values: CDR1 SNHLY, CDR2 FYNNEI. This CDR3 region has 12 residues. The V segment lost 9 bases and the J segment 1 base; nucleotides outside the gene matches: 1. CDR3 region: CASDRGSYEQYF. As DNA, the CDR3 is TGTGCCAGTGACAGGGGGTCCTACGAGCAGTACTTC. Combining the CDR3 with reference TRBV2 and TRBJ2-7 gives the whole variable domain EPEVTQTPSHQVTQMGQEVILRCVPISNHLYFYWYRQILGQKVEFLVSFYNNEISEKSEIFDDQFSVERPDGSNFTLKIRSTKLEDSAMYFCASDRGSYEQYFGPGTRLTVT.

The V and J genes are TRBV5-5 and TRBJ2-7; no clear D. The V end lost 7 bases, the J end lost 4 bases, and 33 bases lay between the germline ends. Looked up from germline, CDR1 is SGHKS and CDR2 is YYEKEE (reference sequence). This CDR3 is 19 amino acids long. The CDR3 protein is CASRTLGVPLVQNFYEQYF. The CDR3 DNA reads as TGTGCCAGCCGAACCTTGGGCGTTCCTTTGGTTCAAAACTTTTACGAGCAGTACTTC.

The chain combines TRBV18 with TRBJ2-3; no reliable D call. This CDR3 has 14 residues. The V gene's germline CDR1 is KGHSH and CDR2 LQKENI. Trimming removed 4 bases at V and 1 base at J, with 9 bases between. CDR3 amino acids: CASSQNTGTDTQYF. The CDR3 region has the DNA TGTGCCAGCTCACAAAACACAGGCACAGATACGCAGTATTTT.

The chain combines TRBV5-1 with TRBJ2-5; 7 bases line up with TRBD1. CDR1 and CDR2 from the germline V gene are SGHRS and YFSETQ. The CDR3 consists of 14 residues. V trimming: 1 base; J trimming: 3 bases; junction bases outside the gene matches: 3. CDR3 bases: TGCGCCAGCAGCTTGTACACAGGGGAAGAGACCCAGTACTTC. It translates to CASSLYTGEETQYF.

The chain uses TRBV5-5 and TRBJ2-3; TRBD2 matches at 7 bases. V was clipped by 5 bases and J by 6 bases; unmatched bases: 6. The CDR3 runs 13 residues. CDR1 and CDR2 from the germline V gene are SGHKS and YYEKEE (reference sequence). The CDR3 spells CASSRLAMDTQYF. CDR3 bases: TGTGCCAGCAGTCGACTAGCTATGGATACGCAGTATTTT.